The subject of this entry is one T cell receptor beta chain. The entry originates in a study of blood T cell repertoires in COVID-19. Sequencing was performed with immunoSEQ multiplex PCR; in TCRdb, only in-frame clones are kept and a portion is missing. The table lists 150,000 to 200,000 clones, more than 85% of them singletons, with more than 6.5% in the top ten. CDR1 and CDR2 (germline): SGHRS, YFSETQ. V gave up 8 bases and J gave up 2 bases; unmatched junction bases: 13. The CDR3 contains 17 residues. The V and J genes are TRBV5-1 and TRBJ2-3; TRBD2 agrees at 11 bases. The sequence was collected from a woman over 75 in a cohort sampled during active or convalescent COVID-19. Sequences were obtained from peripheral blood. Here the CDR3 DNA reads TGCGCCAGTCTTCTTAGCGGGAGGGCCGATAACACAGATACGCAGTATTTT. It codes for CASLLSGRADNTDTQYF.